The clone carrying this T cell receptor (beta chain) appeared many times. Germline V CDR1 and CDR2: SGHVS, FNYEAQ. The V end lost 6 bases, the J end lost 7 bases, and 16 bases lay between the germline ends. This CDR3 spans 15 amino acids. The sample originates from a study of identical twins. Unique molecular identifiers were present on cDNA, and template switching added a universal primer site. MiXCR, applied by TCRdb to the 5' RACE reads, yields one record per CDR3 protein. The sample yields around 300,000 distinct CDR3 sequences, about 8% seen once. These data are also associated with another study on yellow fever vaccine responses in identical twins.

This clonotype was obtained from a woman aged 18-29 years in good health. Sequencing input: memory (CD45RO+) T cells sorted from blood. The chain recombines TRBV7-6 with TRBJ1-6; D not resolved. CDR3: CASSPSTAGNSPLHF. In DNA, the CDR3 is TGTGCCAGCAGTCCTTCAACCGCGGGGAATTCACCCCTCCACTTT.